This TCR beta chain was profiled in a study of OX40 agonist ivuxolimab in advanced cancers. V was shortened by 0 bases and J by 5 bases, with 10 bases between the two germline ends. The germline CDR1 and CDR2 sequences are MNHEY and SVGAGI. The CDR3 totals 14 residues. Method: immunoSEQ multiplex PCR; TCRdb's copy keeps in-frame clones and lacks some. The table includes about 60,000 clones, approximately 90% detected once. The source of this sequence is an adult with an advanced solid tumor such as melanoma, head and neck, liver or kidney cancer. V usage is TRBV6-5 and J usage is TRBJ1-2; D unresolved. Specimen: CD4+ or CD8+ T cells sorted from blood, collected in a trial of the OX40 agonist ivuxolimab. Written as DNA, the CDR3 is TGTGCCAGCAGTTACTCGTGGGTGGAGTATGGCTACACCTTC. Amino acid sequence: CASSYSWVEYGYTF.